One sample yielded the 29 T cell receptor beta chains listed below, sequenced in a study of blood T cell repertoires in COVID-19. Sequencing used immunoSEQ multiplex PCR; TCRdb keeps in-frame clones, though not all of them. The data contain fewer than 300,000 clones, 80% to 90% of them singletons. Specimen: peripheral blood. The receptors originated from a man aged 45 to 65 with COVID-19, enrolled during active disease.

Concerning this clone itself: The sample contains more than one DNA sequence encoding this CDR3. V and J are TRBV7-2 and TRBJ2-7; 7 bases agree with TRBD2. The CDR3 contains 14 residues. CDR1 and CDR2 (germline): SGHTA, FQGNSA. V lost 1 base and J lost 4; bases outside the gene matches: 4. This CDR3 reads CASSLVSSGYEQYF. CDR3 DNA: TGTGCCAGCAGCTTAGTGTCTAGCGGATACGAGCAGTACTTC.

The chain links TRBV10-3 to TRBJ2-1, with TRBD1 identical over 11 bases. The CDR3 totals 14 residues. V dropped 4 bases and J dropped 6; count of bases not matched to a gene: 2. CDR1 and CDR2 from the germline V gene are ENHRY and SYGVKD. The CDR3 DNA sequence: TGTGCCATCAGTGGAGGGACAGGGGGCAATGAGCAGTTCTTC. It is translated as CAISGGTGGNEQFF.

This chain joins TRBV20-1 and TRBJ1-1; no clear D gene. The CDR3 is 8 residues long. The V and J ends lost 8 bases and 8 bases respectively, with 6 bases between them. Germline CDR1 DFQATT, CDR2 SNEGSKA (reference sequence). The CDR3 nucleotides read TGCAGTACGGGAGAAGCTTTCTTT. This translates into CSTGEAFF.

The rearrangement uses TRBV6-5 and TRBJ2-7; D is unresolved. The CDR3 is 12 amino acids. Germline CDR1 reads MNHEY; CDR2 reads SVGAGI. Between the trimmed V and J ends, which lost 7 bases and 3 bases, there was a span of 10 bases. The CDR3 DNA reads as TGTGCCAGCACGGCCAGGATCTACGAGCAGTACTTC. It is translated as CASTARIYEQYF.

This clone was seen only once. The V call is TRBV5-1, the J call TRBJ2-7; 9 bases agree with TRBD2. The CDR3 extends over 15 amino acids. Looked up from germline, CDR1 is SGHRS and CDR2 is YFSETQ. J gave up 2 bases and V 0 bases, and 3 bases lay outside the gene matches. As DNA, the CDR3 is TGCGCCAGCAGCTTGGAGACTAGCGGTACCTACGAGCAGTACTTC. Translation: CASSLETSGTYEQYF.

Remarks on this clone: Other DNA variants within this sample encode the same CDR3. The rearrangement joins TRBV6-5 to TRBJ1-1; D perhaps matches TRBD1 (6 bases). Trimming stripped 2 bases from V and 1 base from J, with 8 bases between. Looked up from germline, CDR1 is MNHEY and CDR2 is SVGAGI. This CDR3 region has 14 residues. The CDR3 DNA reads TGTGCCAGCAGTTACAGGACAGCGAACACTGAAGCTTTCTTT. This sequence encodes CASSYRTANTEAFF.

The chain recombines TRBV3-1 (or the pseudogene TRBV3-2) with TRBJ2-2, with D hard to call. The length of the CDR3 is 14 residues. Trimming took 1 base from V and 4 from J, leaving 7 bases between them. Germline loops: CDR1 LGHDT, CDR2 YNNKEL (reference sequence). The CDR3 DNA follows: TGTGCCAGCAGCCAAGTGAGCGCCACCGGGGAGCTGTTTTTT. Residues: CASSQVSATGELFF.

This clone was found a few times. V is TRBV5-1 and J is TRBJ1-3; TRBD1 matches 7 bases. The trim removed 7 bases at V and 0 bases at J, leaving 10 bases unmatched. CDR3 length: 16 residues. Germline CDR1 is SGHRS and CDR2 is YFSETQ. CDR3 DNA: TGCGCCAGCCACAGGGGAAATATCGACTCTGGAAACACCATATATTTT. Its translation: CASHRGNIDSGNTIYF.

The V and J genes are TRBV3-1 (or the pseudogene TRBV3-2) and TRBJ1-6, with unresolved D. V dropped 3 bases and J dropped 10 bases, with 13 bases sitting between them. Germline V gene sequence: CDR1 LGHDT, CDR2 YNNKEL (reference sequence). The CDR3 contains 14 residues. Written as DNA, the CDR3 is TGTGCCAGCAGCCAGCCCGGGTCAGACTCACCCCTCCACTTT. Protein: CASSQPGSDSPLHF.

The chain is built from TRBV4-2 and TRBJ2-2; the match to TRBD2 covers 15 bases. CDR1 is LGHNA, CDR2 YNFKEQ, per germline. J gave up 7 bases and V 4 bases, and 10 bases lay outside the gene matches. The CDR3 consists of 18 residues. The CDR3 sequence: CASSPGTSGRLEGGELFF. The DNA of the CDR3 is TGTGCCAGCAGCCCCGGGACTAGCGGGAGGTTAGAGGGCGGGGAGCTGTTTTTT.

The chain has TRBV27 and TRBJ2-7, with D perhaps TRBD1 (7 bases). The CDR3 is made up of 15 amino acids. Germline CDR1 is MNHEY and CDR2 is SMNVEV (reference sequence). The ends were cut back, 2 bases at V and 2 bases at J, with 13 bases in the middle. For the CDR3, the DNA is TGTGCCAGCAGTTTACTGGGCAGGGGGGCCTACGAGCAGTACTTC. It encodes CASSLLGRGAYEQYF.

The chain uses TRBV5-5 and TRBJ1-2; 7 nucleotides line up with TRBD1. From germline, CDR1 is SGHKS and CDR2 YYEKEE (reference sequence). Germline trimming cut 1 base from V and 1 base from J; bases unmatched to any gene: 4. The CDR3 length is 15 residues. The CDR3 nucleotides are TGTGCCAGCAGCTTGCTCCGGGACAGTAACTATGGCTACACCTTC. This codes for CASSLLRDSNYGYTF.

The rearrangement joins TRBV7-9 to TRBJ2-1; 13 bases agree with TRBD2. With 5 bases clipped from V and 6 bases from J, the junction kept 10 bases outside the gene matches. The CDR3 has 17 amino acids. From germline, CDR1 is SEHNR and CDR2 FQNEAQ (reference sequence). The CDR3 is CASSHHGLAGALNEQFF. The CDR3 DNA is TGTGCCAGCAGCCACCACGGACTAGCGGGGGCACTCAATGAGCAGTTCTTC.

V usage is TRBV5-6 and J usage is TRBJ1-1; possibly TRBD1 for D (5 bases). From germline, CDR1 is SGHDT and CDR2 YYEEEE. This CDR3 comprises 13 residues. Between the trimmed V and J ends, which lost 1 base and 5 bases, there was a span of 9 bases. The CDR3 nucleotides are TGTGCCAGCAGCTTGATGGGGGGGACTGAAGCTTTCTTT. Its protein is CASSLMGGTEAFF.

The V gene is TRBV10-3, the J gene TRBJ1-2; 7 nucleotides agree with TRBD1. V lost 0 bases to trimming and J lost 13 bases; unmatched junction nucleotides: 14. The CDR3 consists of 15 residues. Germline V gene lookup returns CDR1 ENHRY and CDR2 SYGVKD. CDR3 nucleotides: TGTGCCATCAGTGAGTCTCCGGGACAGTCCTCTGTCTGCACCTTC. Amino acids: CAISESPGQSSVCTF.

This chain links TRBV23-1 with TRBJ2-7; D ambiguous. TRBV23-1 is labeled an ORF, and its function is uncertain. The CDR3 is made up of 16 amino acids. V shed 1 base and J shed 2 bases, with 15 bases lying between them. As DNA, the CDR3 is TGCGCCAGCAGTCAATGGGTTAGACTTCTAACCTACGAGCAGTACTTC. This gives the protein CASSQWVRLLTYEQYF.

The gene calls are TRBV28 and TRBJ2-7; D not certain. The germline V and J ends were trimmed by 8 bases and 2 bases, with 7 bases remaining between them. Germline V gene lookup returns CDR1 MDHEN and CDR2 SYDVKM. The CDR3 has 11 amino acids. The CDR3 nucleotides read TGTGCCAGCGCCACAACCTACGAGCAGTACTTC. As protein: CASATTYEQYF.

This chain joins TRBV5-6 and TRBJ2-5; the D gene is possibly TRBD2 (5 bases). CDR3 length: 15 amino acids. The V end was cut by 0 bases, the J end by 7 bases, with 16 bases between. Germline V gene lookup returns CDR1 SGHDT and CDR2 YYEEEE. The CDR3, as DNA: TGTGCCAGCAGCTTGGGAGGGTCTAGCACGGGGACCCAGTACTTC. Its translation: CASSLGGSSTGTQYF.

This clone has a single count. The CDR3 reads CASSQAGGPVNEQFF. The CDR3 coding sequence is TGTGCCAGCAGCCAAGCGGGAGGGCCAGTCAATGAGCAGTTCTTC. The chain uses TRBV14 and TRBJ2-1; 8 bases line up with TRBD2. Germline assignment: CDR1 SGHDN and CDR2 FVKESK. The CDR3 is 15 amino acids. The trim removed 1 base at V and 6 bases at J, leaving 5 bases unmatched. The whole variable domain, remainder taken from reference TRBV14 and TRBJ2-1, is EAGVTQFPSHSVIEKGQTVTLRCDPISGHDNLYWYRRVMGKEIKFLLHFVKESKQDESGMPNNRFLAERTGGTYSTLKVQPAELEDSGVYFCASSQAGGPVNEQFFGPGTRLTVL.

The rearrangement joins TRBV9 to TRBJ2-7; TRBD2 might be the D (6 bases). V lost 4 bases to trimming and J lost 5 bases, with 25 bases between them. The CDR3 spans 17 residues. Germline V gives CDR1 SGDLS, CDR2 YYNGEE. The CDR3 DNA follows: TGTGCCAGCAGCCTCAACCCGGGGGTGGGGAGAGGCCACGAGCAGTACTTC. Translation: CASSLNPGVGRGHEQYF.

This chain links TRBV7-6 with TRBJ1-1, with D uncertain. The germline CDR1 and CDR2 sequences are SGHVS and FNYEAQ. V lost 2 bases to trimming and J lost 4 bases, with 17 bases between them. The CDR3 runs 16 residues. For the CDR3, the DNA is TGTGCCAGCAGCTTAACCCCGGGGAGCTCTGGCACTGAAGCTTTCTTT. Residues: CASSLTPGSSGTEAFF.

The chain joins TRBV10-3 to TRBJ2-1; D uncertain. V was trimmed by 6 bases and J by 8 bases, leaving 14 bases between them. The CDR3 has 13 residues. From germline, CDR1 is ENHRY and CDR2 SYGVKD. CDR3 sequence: CAISREPRDEQFF. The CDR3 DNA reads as TGTGCCATCAGCCGTGAACCTCGAGATGAGCAGTTCTTC.

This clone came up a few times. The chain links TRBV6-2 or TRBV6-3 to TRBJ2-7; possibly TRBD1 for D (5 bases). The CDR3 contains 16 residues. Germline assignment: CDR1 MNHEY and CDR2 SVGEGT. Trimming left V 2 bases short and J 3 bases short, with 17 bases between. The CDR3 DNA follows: TGTGCCAGCAGTTACCCGCTGGACAAGTACTACTACGAGCAGTACTTC. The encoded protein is CASSYPLDKYYYEQYF.

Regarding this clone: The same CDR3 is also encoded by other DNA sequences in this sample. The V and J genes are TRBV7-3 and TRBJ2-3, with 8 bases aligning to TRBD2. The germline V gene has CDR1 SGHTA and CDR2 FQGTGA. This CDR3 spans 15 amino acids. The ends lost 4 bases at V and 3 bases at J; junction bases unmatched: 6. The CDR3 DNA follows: TGTGCCAGCAGCTCAAGCGGGGGTTCGACAGATACGCAGTATTTT. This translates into CASSSSGGSTDTQYF. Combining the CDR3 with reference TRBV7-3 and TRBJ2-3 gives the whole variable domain GAGVSQTPSNKVTEKGKYVELRCDPISGHTALYWYRQSLGQGPEFLIYFQGTGAADDSGLPNDRFFAVRPEGSVSTLKIQRTERGDSAVYLCASSSSGGSTDTQYFGPGTRLTVL.

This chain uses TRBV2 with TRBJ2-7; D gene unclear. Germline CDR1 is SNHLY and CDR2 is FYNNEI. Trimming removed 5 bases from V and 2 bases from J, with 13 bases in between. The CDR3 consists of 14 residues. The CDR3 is CASSLELETYEQYF. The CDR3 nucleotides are TGTGCCAGCAGTTTAGAATTAGAAACCTACGAGCAGTACTTC.

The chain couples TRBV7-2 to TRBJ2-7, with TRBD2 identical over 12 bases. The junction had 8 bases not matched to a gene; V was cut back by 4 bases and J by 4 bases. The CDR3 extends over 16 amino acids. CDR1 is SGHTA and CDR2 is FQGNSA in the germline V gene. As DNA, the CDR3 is TGTGCCAGCAGCTACCTAGCGGGGGGGATTTGGTACGAGCAGTACTTC. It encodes CASSYLAGGIWYEQYF.

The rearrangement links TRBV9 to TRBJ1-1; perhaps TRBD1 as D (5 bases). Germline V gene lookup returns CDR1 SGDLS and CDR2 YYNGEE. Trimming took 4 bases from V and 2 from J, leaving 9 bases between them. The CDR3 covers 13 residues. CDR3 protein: CASSLQGNTEAFF. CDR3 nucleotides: TGTGCCAGCAGCCTTCAGGGAAACACTGAAGCTTTCTTT.

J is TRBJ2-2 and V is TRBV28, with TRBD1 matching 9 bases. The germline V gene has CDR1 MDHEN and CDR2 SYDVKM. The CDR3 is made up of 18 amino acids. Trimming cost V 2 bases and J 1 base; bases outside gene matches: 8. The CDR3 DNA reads TGTGCCAGCAGTTTAGGCGGATTGGGACAGGGGAACACCGGGGAGCTGTTTTTT. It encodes CASSLGGLGQGNTGELFF.

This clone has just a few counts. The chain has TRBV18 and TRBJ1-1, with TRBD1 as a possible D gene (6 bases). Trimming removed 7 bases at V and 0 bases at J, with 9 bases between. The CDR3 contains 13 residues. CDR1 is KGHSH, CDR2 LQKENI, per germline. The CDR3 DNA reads TGTGCCAGCTTGGGACACCTGAACACTGAAGCTTTCTTT. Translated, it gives CASLGHLNTEAFF.